What follows describes a single T cell receptor beta chain. This table comes from immunoSEQ multiplex PCR, and its TCRdb copy is limited to in-frame clones, with some not included. The sample shows some 100,000 clones, around 92% of them seen only once. The data were obtained in a study of T cell changes during pregnancy in multiple sclerosis. Trimming removed 7 bases from V and 6 bases from J; junction bases left unmatched: 13. The CDR3 has 15 residues. From germline, CDR1 is MNHNS and CDR2 SASEGT. Material: peripheral blood, obtained after pregnancy. The receptor comes from a female donor with multiple sclerosis, enrolled in a pregnancy study. The gene calls are TRBV6-1 and TRBJ2-7; 9 bases match TRBD1. CDR3 nucleotide sequence: TGTGCCAGCACCGATAAACCGGGACAGGGTTTCGAGCAGTACTTC. Residues: CASTDKPGQGFEQYF.